This T cell receptor beta chain stems from a study of breast tumors, draining lymph nodes, adjacent tissues. Broader study findings: That most tumor T cells come from lymph nodes remained unproven. Tumor TCR diversity was below lymph nodes but above nontumor tissue.

TCRdb independently ran MiXCR on the multiplex PCR reads; one entry per CDR3 protein. This sample has around 66,000 distinct CDR3 sequences, with less than 45% found just once. Regarding this clonotype: Its target is unknown.

This CDR3 is 18 amino acids long. Trimming removed 5 bases from V and 3 bases from J; junction bases left unmatched: 17. Germline assignment: CDR1 SGHTA and CDR2 FQGTGA. The sequence came from a female donor with breast cancer. Some clones in this sample may be carry-over from other donors' samples. What was sequenced was breast tumor tissue. This chain uses TRBV7-3 with TRBJ2-5; 8 bases match TRBD1. In DNA, the CDR3 is TGTGCCAGCAGCATAGATAGCGGTGGCACAGGGGGTGAAGAGACCCAGTACTTC. This codes for CASSIDSGGTGGEETQYF.